This T cell receptor (beta chain) was identified during a study of T cell responses to AZD1222 COVID-19 vaccine. As concerns this clone: The antigen is undetermined.

Produced via immunoSEQ multiplex PCR; TCRdb's table is partial and in-frame only. The sample includes tens of thousands of clones, about 88% of them seen just once. Per germline, CDR1 MNHEY and CDR2 SVGEGT. This CDR3 has 16 amino acids. With 4 bases clipped from V and 0 bases from J, the junction kept 7 bases outside the gene matches. Overall study findings and caveats: Just five or six AZD1222 recipients tested seropositive at baseline. Vaccine-associated CD4 TCRs ranged over spike, dominating at 160-218 and 743-854.

The sequenced sample was peripheral blood, obtained on day 0 of AZD1222 vaccination. The TCR comes from an adult in good health. The chain combines TRBV6-2 or TRBV6-3 with TRBJ2-3; 7 nucleotides agree with TRBD2. The CDR3 loop reads CASSSSSGTSTDTQYF. CDR3 nucleotides: TGTGCCAGCAGTTCCTCAAGCGGGACTAGCACAGATACGCAGTATTTT.